A single sample is the source of the 11 T cell receptor beta chains below, sequenced in a study of blood T cell repertoires in COVID-19. Data came from immunoSEQ multiplex PCR; TCRdb stores just in-frame clones and leaves some out. Of some 460,000 clones listed, approximately 86% are singletons. Sequencing used PBMCs or T cells enriched from blood (not recorded which). These receptors came from a woman aged 18-30 years who had recovered from COVID-19.

J is TRBJ2-3 and V is TRBV28; TRBD1 might be the D (5 bases). Trimming cost V 7 bases and J 0 bases, with 8 bases left between them. The CDR3 covers 13 residues. Germline V lookup: CDR1 MDHEN, CDR2 SYDVKM. In nucleotides, the CDR3 is TGTGCCAGCACGGACACTAGCACAGATACGCAGTATTTT. Its protein is CASTDTSTDTQYF.

The V and J genes are TRBV10-3 and TRBJ1-5, with TRBD1 matching over 8 bases. This CDR3 contains 19 residues. Germline-derived CDR1 and CDR2 are ENHRY and SYGVKD. The junction had 17 bases not matched to a gene; V was cut back by 6 bases and J by 1 base. In DNA, the CDR3 is TGTGCCATCAGCCCTACCGGACAGGGTGGTATCGGCAGCAATCAGCCCCAGCATTTT. It is translated as CAISPTGQGGIGSNQPQHF.

Note on this clone: Other DNA sequences of this sample code for an identical CDR3. The chain recombines TRBV7-8 with TRBJ1-1, with D possibly TRBD1 on 6 matching bases. The CDR3 spans 14 residues. CDR1 and CDR2 (germline): SGHVS, FQNEAQ. V lost 1 base and J 3 bases, leaving 9 bases between the germline ends. CDR3 DNA: TGTGCCAGCAGCTTAGAGGGGGGGGACACTGAAGCTTTCTTT. This sequence encodes CASSLEGGDTEAFF.

The chain employs TRBV2 and TRBJ1-2; D not certain. V was clipped by 3 bases and J by 7 bases, with 12 bases between them. This CDR3 contains 13 residues. Germline V gives CDR1 SNHLY, CDR2 FYNNEI. The CDR3 DNA follows: TGTGCCAGCAGTGATCCCCCCCGGTTTGGCTACACCTTC. It yields the protein CASSDPPRFGYTF.

V gene TRBV28 combines with J gene TRBJ1-6; tentatively, D is TRBD1 (5 bases). CDR3 size: 16 residues. Trimming cost V 5 bases and J 5 bases, with 16 bases left between them. CDR1 and CDR2 (germline): MDHEN, SYDVKM. The chain's CDR3 is CASSILGANNNSPLHF. The CDR3 region has the DNA TGTGCCAGCAGTATCCTAGGGGCTAATAATAATTCACCCCTCCACTTT.

The chain combines TRBV19 with TRBJ1-5; tentative D call: TRBD1 (5 bases). The length of the CDR3 is 15 residues. Looked up from germline, CDR1 is LNHDA and CDR2 is SQIVND (reference sequence). Deletions cut 6 bases from V and 0 bases from J, with 12 bases between. CDR3: CASSPGEYSNQPQHF. CDR3 nucleotide sequence: TGTGCCAGTAGCCCGGGGGAGTATAGCAATCAGCCCCAGCATTTT.

This clone was detected only a few times. Other DNA sequences in this sample translate to the same CDR3. The chain has TRBV5-1 and TRBJ1-3; D is unresolved. Germline values: CDR1 SGHRS, CDR2 YFSETQ. V lost 3 bases, J lost 0 bases, and 10 bases lay in between. The length of the CDR3 is 15 residues. CDR3 coding DNA: TGCGCCAGCAGCTCGGGAGGGAGCTCTGGAAACACCATATATTTT. This gives the protein CASSSGGSSGNTIYF.

This chain uses TRBV4-2 with TRBJ2-3; 11 positions agree with TRBD2. CDR1 is LGHNA and CDR2 is YNFKEQ in the germline V gene. V shed 2 bases, J shed 6 bases, and the junction held 10 bases outside the gene matches. The CDR3 sequence is 17 residues long. The CDR3 spells CASSQSLAGGPKDTQYF. In DNA, the CDR3 is TGTGCCAGCAGCCAATCGTTAGCGGGGGGGCCAAAGGATACGCAGTATTTT.

The chain recombines TRBV6-5 with TRBJ1-4, with D hard to call. Germline V lookup: CDR1 MNHEY, CDR2 SVGAGI. The V end lost 8 bases, the J end lost 0 bases, and 10 bases lay between the germline ends. This CDR3 spans 14 amino acids. This CDR3 reads CASPSSSTNEKLFF. DNA for the CDR3: TGTGCCAGCCCTAGCAGCTCAACTAATGAAAAACTGTTTTTT.

The J gene is TRBJ1-2, the V gene TRBV30; D is uncertain. The CDR3 runs to 19 residues. V dropped 0 bases and J dropped 3 bases, with 26 bases sitting between them. In germline, CDR1 is GTSNPN, CDR2 SVGIG (reference sequence). CDR3 in DNA: TGTGCCTGGAGTGTTAATCCCGTCCAGGCATCGTCGCCTCACTATGGCTACACCTTC. It codes for CAWSVNPVQASSPHYGYTF.

The chain is built from TRBV4-1 and TRBJ2-2, with D tentatively TRBD2 (6 bases). This CDR3 region has 18 residues. The ends were cut back, 4 bases at V and 6 bases at J, with 24 bases in the middle. Germline CDR1 reads MGHRA; CDR2 reads YSYEKL. CDR3 sequence reads: CASSPVPPRDRGAGELFF. For the CDR3, the DNA is TGCGCCAGCAGCCCTGTACCACCGCGGGACCGCGGGGCCGGGGAGCTGTTTTTT.